These 22 T cell receptor beta chains were sequenced from one sample in a study of post-analysis software for immune sequencing data (dated by TCRdb to 2013 to 2016). Study-level results and caveats: Four or five TRBV segments, including TRBV5-6, TRBV5-1 and TRBV20-1, were significantly more frequent in patients than controls.

Receptor libraries were prepared by PCR. TCRdb lists the instrument as Illumina HiSeq 2500. To reduce PCR and sequencing biases, unique molecular identifiers were built into the TCR beta cDNA libraries. TCRdb ran its own pipeline on the public reads, namely fastp trimming at Q25 and MiXCR clone calling, and kept in-frame beta chains. When rows share a CDR3 protein, they turn into one entry using the most common DNA and genes. The sample table records about 430,000 distinct CDR3 sequences; 30% to 45% of these occur just once. 6.5% to 8% of the sample goes to the ten largest clones. No cognate antigen is known for these TCRs. Specimen: blood. The receptors were gathered from a girl aged 2 to 10 with multiple sclerosis.

The genes are TRBV27 and TRBJ1-1; no firm D call. The CDR3 covers 13 residues. CDR1 MNHEY and CDR2 SMNVEV come from the germline V gene (reference sequence). With 5 bases removed from V and 11 bases from J, the gap between germline ends came to 18 bases. CDR3 nucleotide sequence: TGTGCCAGCAGTGCCCCTGGGGAGGGCCAGGCTTTCTTT. Encoded protein: CASSAPGEGQAFF.

The chain employs TRBV24-1 and TRBJ2-3; D possibly corresponds to TRBD2 (6 bases). Trimming shortened V by 4 bases and J by 2 bases, and 12 bases separated the two germline ends. Germline CDR1 and CDR2: KGHDR and SFDVKD. The CDR3 covers 15 residues. This CDR3 is CATSEGGDFTDTQYF. As DNA, the CDR3 is TGTGCCACCAGTGAAGGCGGGGACTTCACAGATACGCAGTATTTT.

The chain uses TRBV5-1 and TRBJ2-7, with 7 bases fitting TRBD1. Germline loops: CDR1 SGHRS, CDR2 YFSETQ. The CDR3 has 15 residues. The V segment lost 0 bases and the J segment 3 bases; nucleotides outside the gene matches: 6. For the CDR3, the DNA is TGCGCCAGCAGCTTGGGACAGGGCGATTTCTACGAGCAGTACTTC. Its protein is CASSLGQGDFYEQYF. Using reference TRBV5-1 and TRBJ2-7 for the parts outside the CDR3, the full variable domain is KAGVTQTPRYLIKTRGQQVTLSCSPISGHRSVSWYQQTPGQGLQFLFEYFSETQRNKGNFPGRFSGRQFSNSRSEMNVSTLELGDSALYLCASSLGQGDFYEQYFGPGTRLTVT.

The V gene is TRBV12-3 or TRBV12-4, the J gene TRBJ2-7; no reliable D call. This CDR3 has 13 residues. V gave up 6 bases and J gave up 3 bases, with 12 bases separating them. The CDR3 reads CASRRGANYEQYF. The CDR3 region has the DNA TGTGCCAGCAGAAGAGGTGCCAACTACGAGCAGTACTTC.

The chain joins TRBV5-1 to TRBJ2-7; 12 bases agree with TRBD2. CDR3 length: 15 amino acids. Losses at the gene ends were 4 bases for V and 4 bases for J; bases not matched to a gene: 6. The V gene's germline CDR1 is SGHRS and CDR2 YFSETQ. CDR3 DNA sequence: TGCGCCAGCAGCCCCGGACTAGCGGGAAAGTACGAGCAGTACTTC. It codes for CASSPGLAGKYEQYF.

The table lists this clonotype with a few counts. The CDR3, as DNA: TGTGCCAGCAGTTTTATCGGGGGGCTTGAGACCCAGTACTTC. It specifies CASSFIGGLETQYF. J is TRBJ2-5 and V is TRBV12-3 or TRBV12-4; D may be TRBD2 (7 bases). The CDR3 sequence is 14 residues long. Trimming left V 3 bases short and J 5 bases short, with 13 bases between.

The chain recombines TRBV15 with TRBJ1-1; D ambiguous. V gave up 0 bases and J gave up 4 bases, with 6 bases separating them. The CDR3 has 13 residues. In germline, CDR1 is LNHNV, CDR2 YYDKDF (reference sequence). In nucleotides, the CDR3 is TGTGCCACCAGCAGAGAGGCGGGCACTGAAGCTTTCTTT. Translating it yields CATSREAGTEAFF.

The V gene is TRBV12-3 or TRBV12-4, the J gene TRBJ2-7; D ambiguous. There are 14 residues in the CDR3. Trimming left V 3 bases short and J 2 bases short, with 11 bases between. CDR3 sequence (DNA): TGTGCCAGCAGTTTGTGGCAGCTACCCTACGAGCAGTACTTC. Translated, it gives CASSLWQLPYEQYF.

The gene calls are TRBV7-6 and TRBJ2-5; D possibly corresponds to TRBD1 (6 bases). The tail of the sequence fits TRBJ2-7 better, so the J call may be wrong. The germline gives CDR1 SGHVS, CDR2 FNYEAQ. The CDR3 totals 14 residues. The CDR3 loop reads CASSLGTELYEQYF. The CDR3 DNA is TGTGCCAGCAGCTTAGGGACAGAACTCTACGAGCAGTACTTC.

The chain is built from TRBV7-2 and TRBJ1-2; no clear D. CDR3 size: 14 residues. Germline V gene data show CDR1 as SGHTA and CDR2 as FQGNSA. V lost 5 bases, J lost 3 bases, and 13 bases lay in between. In DNA, the CDR3 is TGTGCCAGCAGCCCGGGATGGAGGGACTATGGCTACACCTTC. Protein product: CASSPGWRDYGYTF.

The chain links TRBV9 to TRBJ2-1; TRBD2 matches at 12 bases. Trimming removed 0 bases from V and 0 bases from J; junction bases left unmatched: 10. Germline CDR1 SGDLS, CDR2 YYNGEE. This CDR3 region has 20 residues. CDR3 sequence: CASSVATGTSGGFSYNEQFF. DNA of the CDR3: TGTGCCAGCAGCGTAGCTACGGGAACTAGCGGGGGGTTCTCCTACAATGAGCAGTTCTTC.

A few counts support this clonotype. This sequence joins TRBV28 and TRBJ2-7; D possibly corresponds to TRBD1 (5 bases). In germline, CDR1 is MDHEN, CDR2 SYDVKM. Trimming took off 5 bases at V and 4 bases at J, with 15 bases between the two ends. The CDR3 contains 14 residues. CDR3 sequence reads: CASSATSSGYEQYF. CDR3 DNA: TGTGCCAGCAGTGCTACTTCCTCAGGGTACGAGCAGTACTTC.

This clonotype was observed a few times. The genes are TRBV30 and TRBJ2-4; 11 nucleotides align to TRBD2. TRBJ2-7 explains the end of the DNA better; the J call may be wrong. This CDR3 is 14 amino acids long. Germline lookup yields CDR1 GTSNPN and CDR2 SVGIG (reference sequence). The CDR3 sequence is CAWSSSGGSYEQYF. Written as DNA, the CDR3 is TGTGCCTGGAGTTCTAGCGGGGGGTCCTACGAGCAGTACTTC.

The V gene is TRBV7-2, the J gene TRBJ1-5; D not resolved. From germline, CDR1 is SGHTA and CDR2 FQGNSA. CDR3 length: 15 amino acids. Between the trimmed V and J ends, which lost 6 bases and 4 bases, there was a span of 16 bases. The CDR3 loop is CASSSTQQRNQPQHF. The CDR3 nucleotides read TGTGCCAGCAGTTCGACTCAACAGAGGAATCAGCCCCAGCATTTT.

The chain employs TRBV4-3 and TRBJ2-1, with 8 bases identical to TRBD2. This CDR3 contains 16 residues. CDR1 is LGHNA, CDR2 YSLEER, per germline. Losses at the gene ends were 0 bases for V and 4 bases for J; bases not matched to a gene: 5. The CDR3 sequence is CASSQEASGSYNEQFF. DNA of the CDR3: TGCGCCAGCAGCCAAGAGGCCAGCGGGAGTTACAATGAGCAGTTCTTC.

This clonotype has only a few counts. This chain links TRBV6-5 with TRBJ2-1, with 8 nucleotides matching TRBD2. CDR3 size: 14 residues. CDR1 and CDR2 (germline): MNHEY, SVGAGI. The junction had 4 bases not matched to a gene; V was cut back by 7 bases and J by 2 bases. CDR3 amino acids: CASTSGGAYNEQFF. The CDR3 DNA reads TGTGCCAGCACCTCGGGGGGGGCCTACAATGAGCAGTTCTTC.

This clonotype came up a few times. This chain uses TRBV4-1 with TRBJ1-2; TRBD1 matches 7 bases. CDR3 length: 16 residues. CDR1 and CDR2 from the germline V gene are MGHRA and YSYEKL. With 0 bases clipped from V and 8 bases from J, the junction kept 12 bases outside the gene matches. The CDR3 region is CASSQELQGVRWGYTF. CDR3 nucleotide sequence: TGCGCCAGCAGCCAAGAACTCCAGGGGGTACGATGGGGCTACACCTTC.

The rearrangement links TRBV10-3 to TRBJ2-1; perhaps TRBD2 as D (6 bases). This CDR3 has 15 amino acids. Germline CDR1 and CDR2: ENHRY and SYGVKD. Trimming removed 10 bases at V and 3 bases at J, with 19 bases between. The CDR3 coding sequence is TGTGCCACCGGCCCGGGGGTCACCTACTACAATGAGCAGTTCTTC. It codes for CATGPGVTYYNEQFF.

The CDR3, as DNA: TGTGCCAGCAGCTTGGACCCAACAACAACTAATGAAAAACTGTTTTTT. Its protein product is CASSLDPTTTNEKLFF. J is TRBJ1-4 and V is TRBV5-6; D ambiguous. Germline CDR1 and CDR2: SGHDT and YYEEEE. The CDR3 has 16 residues. Trimming shortened V by 0 bases and J by 0 bases, and 9 bases separated the two germline ends.

This rearrangement joins TRBV7-2 to TRBJ2-7, with D hard to call. Trimming shortened V by 3 bases and J by 4 bases, and 10 bases separated the two germline ends. The CDR3 consists of 13 residues. Germline loops: CDR1 SGHTA, CDR2 FQGNSA. The CDR3 is CASSFPARYEQYF. The DNA of the CDR3 is TGTGCCAGCAGCTTCCCAGCGAGGTACGAGCAGTACTTC.

The chain has TRBV9 and TRBJ1-5; TRBD1 is a possible D gene (5 bases). CDR1 and CDR2 (germline): SGDLS, YYNGEE. The V gene lost 2 bases and the J gene lost 5 bases, with 11 bases spanning the gap. The CDR3 is 14 amino acids. The CDR3 DNA follows: TGTGCCAGCAGCGTGGACCGGGGGGATCAGCCCCAGCATTTT. This encodes CASSVDRGDQPQHF.

This clonotype has only a few counts. This rearrangement joins TRBV9 to TRBJ2-1; 9 nucleotides agree with TRBD1. This CDR3 is built from 15 residues. The junction had 8 bases not matched to a gene; V was cut back by 4 bases and J by 6 bases. CDR1 and CDR2 from the germline V gene are SGDLS and YYNGEE. As DNA, the CDR3 is TGTGCCAGCAGCACCCAGGGACAGGGTCTCAATGAGCAGTTCTTC. This encodes CASSTQGQGLNEQFF.